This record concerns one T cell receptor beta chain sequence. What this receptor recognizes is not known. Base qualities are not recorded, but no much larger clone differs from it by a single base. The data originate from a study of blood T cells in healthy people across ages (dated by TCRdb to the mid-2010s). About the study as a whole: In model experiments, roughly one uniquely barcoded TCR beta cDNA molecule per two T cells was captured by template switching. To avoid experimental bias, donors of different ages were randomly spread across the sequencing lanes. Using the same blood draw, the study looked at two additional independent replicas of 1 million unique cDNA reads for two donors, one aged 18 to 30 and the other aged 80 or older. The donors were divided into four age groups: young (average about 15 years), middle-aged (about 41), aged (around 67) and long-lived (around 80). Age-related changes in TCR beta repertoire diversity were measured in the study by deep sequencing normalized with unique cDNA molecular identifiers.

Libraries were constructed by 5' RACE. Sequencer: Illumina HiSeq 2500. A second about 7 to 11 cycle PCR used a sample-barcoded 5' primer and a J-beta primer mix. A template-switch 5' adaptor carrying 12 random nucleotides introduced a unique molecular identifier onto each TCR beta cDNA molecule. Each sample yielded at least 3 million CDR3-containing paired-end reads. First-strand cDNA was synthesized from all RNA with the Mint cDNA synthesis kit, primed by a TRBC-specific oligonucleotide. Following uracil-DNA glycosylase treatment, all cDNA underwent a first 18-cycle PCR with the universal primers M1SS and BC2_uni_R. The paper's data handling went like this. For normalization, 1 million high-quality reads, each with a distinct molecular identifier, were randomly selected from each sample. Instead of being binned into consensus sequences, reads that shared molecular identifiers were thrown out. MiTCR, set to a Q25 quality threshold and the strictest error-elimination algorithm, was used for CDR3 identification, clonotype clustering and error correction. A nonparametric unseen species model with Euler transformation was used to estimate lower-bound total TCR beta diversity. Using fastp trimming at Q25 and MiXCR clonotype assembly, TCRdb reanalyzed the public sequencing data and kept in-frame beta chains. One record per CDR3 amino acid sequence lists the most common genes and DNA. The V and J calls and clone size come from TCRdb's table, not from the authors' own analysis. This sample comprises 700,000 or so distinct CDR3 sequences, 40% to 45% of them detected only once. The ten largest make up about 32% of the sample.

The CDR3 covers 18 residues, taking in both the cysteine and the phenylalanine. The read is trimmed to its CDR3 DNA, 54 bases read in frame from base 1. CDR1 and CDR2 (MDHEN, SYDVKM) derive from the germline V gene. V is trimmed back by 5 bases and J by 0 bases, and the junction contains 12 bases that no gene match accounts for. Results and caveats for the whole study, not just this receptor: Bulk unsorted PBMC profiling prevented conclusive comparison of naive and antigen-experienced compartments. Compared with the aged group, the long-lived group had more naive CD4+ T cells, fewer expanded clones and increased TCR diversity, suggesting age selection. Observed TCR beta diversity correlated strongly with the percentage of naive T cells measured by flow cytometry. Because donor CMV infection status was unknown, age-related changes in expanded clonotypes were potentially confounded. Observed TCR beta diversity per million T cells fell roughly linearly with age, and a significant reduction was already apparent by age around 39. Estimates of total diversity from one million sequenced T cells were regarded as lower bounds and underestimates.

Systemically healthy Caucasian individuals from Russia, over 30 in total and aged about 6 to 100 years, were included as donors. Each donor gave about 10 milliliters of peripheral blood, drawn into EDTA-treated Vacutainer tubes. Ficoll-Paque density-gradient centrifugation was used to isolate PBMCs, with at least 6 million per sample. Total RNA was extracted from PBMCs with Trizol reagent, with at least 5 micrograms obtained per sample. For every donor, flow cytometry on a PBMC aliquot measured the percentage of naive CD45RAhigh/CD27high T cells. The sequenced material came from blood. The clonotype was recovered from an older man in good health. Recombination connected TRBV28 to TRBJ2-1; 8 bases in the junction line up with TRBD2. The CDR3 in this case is CASSRSELSGSSYNEQFF. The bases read TGTGCCAGCAGTAGGTCCGAACTGAGCGGGAGCTCCTACAATGAGCAGTTCTTC.